The T cell receptor (beta chain) under discussion was sequenced for a study of blood T cell repertoires in COVID-19 (dated by TCRdb to 2020 to 2021). Notes on the research overall: The collaborator samples originated in the United States, Italy and Spain and spanned the acute and convalescent phases of COVID-19. The material from the prospective study consisted of cDNA or gDNA derived from T cells, B-cell-depleted T cells, or PBMCs. A de-identified subject ID, COVID-19 status, age in years and sex were almost always included in the sample metadata. The samples were drawn from two sources: the first 160 participants of the ongoing ImmuneRACE study, and over 1,000 subjects contributed by 6 global collaborators. Where HLA class I and class II types were available, the types were taken from metadata supplied by the sample provider, not from assay-based typing. The repertoires were made available in a free public database intended to serve as a resource for research on the immune response to SARS-CoV-2. The dataset comprised deeply sampled blood TCRbeta repertoires from subjects exposed to, actively infected with, or recovered from COVID-19.

TCRbeta CDR3 regions were amplified from genomic DNA using the immunoSEQ Assay, a bias-controlled multiplex PCR. The study's own analysis went as follows. The number of nucleated cells in each sample was estimated from the amplification of reference gene primers within the assay. To quantify the absolute abundance of each unique TCRbeta CDR3 rearrangement, sequence reads were collapsed and filtered. For each sample, productive Simpson clonality was calculated as the square root of Simpson's diversity index over productive rearrangements. TCRdb retrieved this table from immuneACCESS and kept in-frame rearrangements only. Not all clones are present; in checked studies, unresolved V genes account for under half, and no reason is known for the remainder. D and trimming were read from the DNA, whereas the V and J calls and clone size are those reported in that table. This sample lists about 170,000 clones; 83% were detected once. The ten largest clonotypes hold about 1.9% of the sample.

Here is what the overall study found, with its caveats: The quantity of clinical and demographic metadata differed by source and by participant and was supplied without curation.

Whole blood was collected in K2EDTA tubes by collaborating institutions according to the institutions' own protocols. For TCRbeta analysis, collaborators shipped samples in one of three forms: frozen whole blood, isolated PBMCs, or DNA extracted from either of those sample types. Comments on this clone: The clone's antigen remains unknown. Per-base quality was not reported, and no clone a single base away is much larger than it.

Trimming accounts for 2 bases at V and 1 base at J, while the number of junction bases matched to no gene is 1. CDR1 is given as SGDLS and CDR2 as YYNGEE, both from the germline V gene. There are 15 amino acids in the CDR3, from cysteine to phenylalanine inclusive. Only the CDR3 part of the read is kept: 45 bases, read in frame from the first base. The chain was built from TRBV9 and TRBJ1-1, with 11 middle bases fitting TRBD1. Material: peripheral blood. This receptor was identified in a woman older than 75 with acute or convalescent COVID-19. The nucleotides are TGTGCCAGCAGCGTGGGGACAGGGGGGAACACTGAAGCTTTCTTT. This encodes CASSVGTGGNTEAFF.